Below are 5 T cell receptor beta chains sequenced from a single sample in a study of CD8 T cells in ankylosing spondylitis. TCRdb independently ran MiXCR on the 5' RACE reads; one entry per CDR3 protein. This table holds around 300,000 distinct CDR3 sequences, 14% to 15% found once. The material sequenced was blood, either unsorted or a sorted T cell fraction (not recorded which). The source is a male donor with ankylosing spondylitis or in good health (not recorded which).

The CDR3 reads CASSLSSGTGYGYTF. For the CDR3, the DNA is TGTGCCAGCAGTCTCTCTAGCGGGACGGGATATGGCTACACCTTC. This chain links TRBV3-1 with TRBJ1-2; D possibly corresponds to TRBD1 (5 bases). The CDR3 length is 15 residues. V gave up 6 bases and J gave up 5 bases, with 19 bases separating them. CDR1 and CDR2 from the germline V gene are LGHDT and YNNKEL (reference sequence).

The chain recombines TRBV5-5 with TRBJ2-7; D remains unclear. CDR1 SGHKS and CDR2 YYEKEE come from the germline V gene (reference sequence). V lost 3 bases to trimming and J lost 6 bases, with 13 bases between them. The CDR3 consists of 13 residues. DNA for the CDR3: TGTGCCAGCAGCTCCGACCAAAGGGCCGAGCAGTACTTC. This translates into CASSSDQRAEQYF.

This clonotype was recorded a few times. The rearrangement uses TRBV6-6 and TRBJ2-1, with D unresolved. The CDR3 consists of 13 residues. V was trimmed by 2 bases and J by 5 bases, leaving 7 bases between them. Germline V gene sequence: CDR1 MNHNY, CDR2 SVGAGI (reference sequence). The CDR3 DNA reads as TGTGCCAGCAGTTACCCTAACAACAATGAGCAGTTCTTC. Amino acids: CASSYPNNNEQFF.

The rearrangement links TRBV2 to TRBJ2-1; 9 nucleotides match TRBD2. This CDR3 region has 15 residues. The germline V gene encodes CDR1 SNHLY and CDR2 FYNNEI. V lost 6 bases to trimming and J lost 0 bases; unmatched junction nucleotides: 3. The CDR3 spells CASSIAGASYNEQFF. CDR3 in DNA: TGTGCCAGCAGCATAGCGGGAGCCTCCTACAATGAGCAGTTCTTC.

The V call is TRBV2, the J call TRBJ2-3, with TRBD2 identical over 14 bases. Germline CDR1 and CDR2: SNHLY and FYNNEI. The V and J ends lost 3 bases and 4 bases, in that order; junction bases with no gene match: 6. The CDR3 runs to 17 residues. In DNA form, the CDR3 reads TGTGCCAGCAGTGACGGGACTAGCGGGAGATCCCCAGATACGCAGTATTTT. This gives the protein CASSDGTSGRSPDTQYF.